This TCR beta chain was sequenced for a study of T-cell reconstitution after alpha-beta-depleted transplantation in children listed by TCRdb under 2016. In the study overall: Using TCR repertoire profiling, the study quantitatively followed how T-cell immune reconstitution unfolded in children after TCRalphabeta/CD19-depleted allogeneic hematopoietic cell transplantation.

This clonotype was picked up a small number of times. This clone's antigen is unknown. No qualities accompany the bases; no much larger clone lies one base away. Library creation used PCR. The run used an Illumina HiSeq 2500. To normalize quantification of the TCRbeta repertoire, the TCR libraries were built with molecular barcoding that relied on unique molecular identifiers. The public reads were reprocessed in TCRdb via fastp at Q25 and MiXCR, keeping in-frame beta chains. Every distinct CDR3 protein forms one entry, paired with its most common genes and DNA. For this sample there are 190,000 or so distinct CDR3 sequences; roughly 6.8% appear just once. The ten largest make up 3% to 3.5% of the sample. The germline ends are 17 bases apart after V is trimmed by 5 bases and J by 6 bases. Reading from cysteine to phenylalanine, the CDR3 counts 14 amino acids. Only CDR3 DNA is held: 42 bases, read in frame from base 1. CDR1 and CDR2 are read off the germline V gene as MNHEY and SVGEGT.

This sequence originates from a human donor who donated a stem cell graft to a child with Wiskott-Aldrich syndrome. The starting material was PBMCs from the stem cell graft donor, obtained from the stem cell graft. The rearrangement joined TRBV6-2 or TRBV6-3 to TRBJ2-7; the D region possibly corresponds to TRBD1 (6 bases align). The encoded CDR3 is CASSGDTWPSEQYF. The DNA is TGTGCCAGCAGTGGGGACACCTGGCCTTCCGAGCAGTACTTC.